The next 13 T cell receptor beta chains were all read from a single sample in a study of T cells in localized non-small cell lung cancer. This table comes from immunoSEQ multiplex PCR, and its TCRdb copy is limited to in-frame clones, with some not included. Of 30,000 to 35,000 clones listed, 85% to 90% are singletons. Sequencing used peripheral blood, obtained before any cancer treatment. These receptors originate from a female donor at least 60 years old with stage I lung adenocarcinoma.

This clone was recorded a few times. This chain uses TRBV14 with TRBJ2-7, with 12 bases identical to TRBD2. This CDR3 contains 19 residues. From germline, CDR1 is SGHDN and CDR2 FVKESK. V shed 3 bases, J shed 4 bases, and the junction held 16 bases outside the gene matches. The CDR3, as DNA: TGTGCCAGCAGCCATCGTCTAGCGGGAGGGTCCTTCCTTTCGTACGAGCAGTACTTC. Translation: CASSHRLAGGSFLSYEQYF.

The genes are TRBV30 and TRBJ1-1, with D possibly matching TRBD1 (6 bases). This CDR3 is built from 14 residues. Germline values: CDR1 GTSNPN, CDR2 SVGIG (reference sequence). V dropped 3 bases and J dropped 8 bases, with 19 bases sitting between them. CDR3 sequence: CAWSGGRRSREAFF. In DNA, the CDR3 is TGTGCCTGGAGCGGGGGGCGGCGGTCGAGGGAAGCTTTCTTT.

The chain couples TRBV6-6 to TRBJ2-4, with D tentatively TRBD2 (6 bases). Germline lookup yields CDR1 MNHNY and CDR2 SVGAGI (reference sequence). The CDR3 covers 16 residues. V was pared by 2 bases and J by 2 bases, with 13 bases between. DNA of the CDR3: TGTGCCAGCAGTTACGGAGTGGCGGGAACCAAAAACATTCAGTACTTC. Its protein is CASSYGVAGTKNIQYF.

The chain has TRBV7-3 and TRBJ2-5; TRBD2 might be the D (6 bases). CDR1 and CDR2 from the germline V gene are SGHTA and FQGTGA. The CDR3 is made up of 12 amino acids. Trimming shortened V by 4 bases and J by 5 bases, and 8 bases separated the two germline ends. The CDR3, as DNA: TGTGCCAGCAGCTCCGGGGGTGAGACCCAGTACTTC. Its translation: CASSSGGETQYF.

This chain joins TRBV6-6 and TRBJ1-5, with 7 nucleotides matching TRBD1. J lost 2 bases, V lost 10 bases, and 8 bases had no gene match. The germline gives CDR1 MNHNY, CDR2 SVGAGI (reference sequence). The CDR3 length is 14 residues. The CDR3 loop reads CATETGRGNQPQHF. DNA of the CDR3: TGTGCCACCGAGACAGGGAGAGGCAATCAGCCCCAGCATTTT.

V gene TRBV7-2 combines with J gene TRBJ2-1, with D possibly being TRBD2 (6 bases). Trimming shortened V by 4 bases and J by 6 bases, and 19 bases separated the two germline ends. The CDR3 covers 16 residues. The germline gives CDR1 SGHTA, CDR2 FQGNSA. CDR3 sequence reads: CASSWESAGSGNEQFF. CDR3 DNA sequence: TGTGCCAGCAGCTGGGAAAGTGCCGGGAGCGGCAATGAGCAGTTCTTC.

This chain joins TRBV29-1 and TRBJ2-1; D is ambiguous. The V and J ends lost 4 bases and 4 bases respectively, with 17 bases between them. Looked up from germline, CDR1 is SQVTM and CDR2 is ANQGSEA. The CDR3 is 15 residues long. The CDR3 coding sequence is TGCAGCGTTGCTGCTGGGCAGCAGACGTACAATGAGCAGTTCTTC. It yields the protein CSVAAGQQTYNEQFF.

CDR3 in amino acids: CASSYNEKLFF. The CDR3 bases are TGTGCCAGCAGCTATAATGAAAAACTGTTTTTT. This chain joins TRBV2 and TRBJ1-4; D gene ambiguous. Trimming cost V 6 bases and J 4 bases, with 3 bases left between them. Per the germline V gene, CDR1 is SNHLY and CDR2 is FYNNEI. The CDR3 length is 11 residues.

The rearrangement uses TRBV5-1 and TRBJ1-2; 9 bases align to TRBD1. This CDR3 is built from 15 residues. V shed 0 bases, J shed 6 bases, and the junction held 6 bases outside the gene matches. CDR1 is SGHRS and CDR2 is YFSETQ in the germline V gene. CDR3 coding DNA: TGCGCCAGCAGCTTGGCCCTTAGGGACAGGGATGGCTACACCTTC. Translation: CASSLALRDRDGYTF.

The chain couples TRBV6-5 to TRBJ2-5; 8 bases are a match to TRBD2. The J segment lost 4 bases and the V segment lost 2 bases, leaving 3 bases of the junction unmatched. The germline V gene encodes CDR1 MNHEY and CDR2 SVGAGI. This CDR3 has 14 residues. CDR3 amino acids: CASSYAGGVETQYF. The CDR3 nucleotides are TGTGCCAGCAGTTACGCGGGAGGAGTAGAGACCCAGTACTTC.

V gene TRBV6-6 combines with J gene TRBJ2-7; 10 nucleotides agree with TRBD2. Germline trimming cut 5 bases from V and 0 bases from J; bases unmatched to any gene: 7. CDR3 length: 16 amino acids. The germline CDR1 and CDR2 sequences are MNHNY and SVGAGI (reference sequence). The CDR3 nucleotides read TGTGCCAGCAGTCAAACTAGCGGGATCCCCTCCTACGAGCAGTACTTC. Amino acid sequence: CASSQTSGIPSYEQYF.

This chain connects TRBV7-9 to TRBJ1-1, with D perhaps TRBD1 (6 bases). The CDR3 has 14 amino acids. The V gene's germline CDR1 is SEHNR and CDR2 FQNEAQ (reference sequence). V lost 7 bases and J lost 4, with 16 bases in between. Here the CDR3 reads CASTNTGGGTEAFF. Here the CDR3 DNA reads TGTGCCAGCACCAACACCGGGGGCGGCACTGAAGCTTTCTTT.

V and J are TRBV4-3 and TRBJ1-2; D gene ambiguous. The CDR3 is 14 amino acids. Trimming took off 0 bases at V and 5 bases at J, with 10 bases between the two ends. Germline CDR1 reads LGHNA; CDR2 reads YSLEER. The CDR3 region has the DNA TGCGCCAGCAGCCAAGATCTGGCGGAATATGGCTACACCTTC. Translation: CASSQDLAEYGYTF.